The clone carrying this T cell receptor beta chain was observed a handful of times. The sample belongs to a study of human T cells and chemical hapten exposure. Study-level background: Largely, small differences in pooled library volume made per-sample TCR yields vary.

Time point indicated: patch test 1, 2 weeks after DPC sensitization. Treatment in this sample: therapeutic diphenylcyclopropenone sensitization with weekly scalp DPC. TCRdb re-called the RACE reads with MiXCR, one entry per CDR3 protein. This sample has tens of thousands of distinct CDR3 sequences; 9.8% occur once, and the top ten carry 3% to 4%. Trimming pared 8 bases from V and 5 bases from J, leaving 16 bases between. CDR1 and CDR2 (germline): SGHAT, FQNNGV. The CDR3 has 13 amino acids. The chain carries TRBV11-2 and TRBJ2-7; perhaps D is TRBD1 or TRBD2 (5 bases each). The TCR sequence derives from a woman aged 40 to 50 with alopecia areata. Some clones in this sample may be carry-over from other donors' samples. The specimen comprised whole blood, sampled in connection with sensitization to the hapten diphenylcyclopropenone (DPC). The CDR3 sequence is CASLQSGTDEQYF. CDR3 DNA sequence: TGTGCCAGCTTACAATCCGGGACGGACGAGCAGTACTTC.